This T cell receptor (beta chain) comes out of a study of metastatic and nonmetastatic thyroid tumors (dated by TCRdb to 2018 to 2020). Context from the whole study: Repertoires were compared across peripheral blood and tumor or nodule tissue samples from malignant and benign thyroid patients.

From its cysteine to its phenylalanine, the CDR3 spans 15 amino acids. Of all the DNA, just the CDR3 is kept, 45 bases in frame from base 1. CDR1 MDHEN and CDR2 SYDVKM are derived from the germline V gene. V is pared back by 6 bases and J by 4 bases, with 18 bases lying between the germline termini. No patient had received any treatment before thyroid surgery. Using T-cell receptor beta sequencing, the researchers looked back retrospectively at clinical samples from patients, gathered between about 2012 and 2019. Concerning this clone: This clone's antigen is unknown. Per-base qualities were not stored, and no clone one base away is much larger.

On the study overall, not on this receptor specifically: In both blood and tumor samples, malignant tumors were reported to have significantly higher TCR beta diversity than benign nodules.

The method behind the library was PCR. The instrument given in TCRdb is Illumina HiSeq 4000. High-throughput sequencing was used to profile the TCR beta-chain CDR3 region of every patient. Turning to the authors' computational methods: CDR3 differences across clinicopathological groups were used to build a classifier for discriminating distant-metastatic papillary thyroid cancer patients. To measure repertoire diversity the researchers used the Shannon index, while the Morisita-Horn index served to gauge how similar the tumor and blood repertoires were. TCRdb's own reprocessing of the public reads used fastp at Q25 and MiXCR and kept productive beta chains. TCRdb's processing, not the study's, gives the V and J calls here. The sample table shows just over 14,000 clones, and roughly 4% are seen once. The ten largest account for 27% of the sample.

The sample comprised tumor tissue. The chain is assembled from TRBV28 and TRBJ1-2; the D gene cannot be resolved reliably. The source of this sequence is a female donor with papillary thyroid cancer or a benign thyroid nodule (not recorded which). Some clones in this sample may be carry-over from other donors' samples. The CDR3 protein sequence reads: CASRSPVSAGYGYTF. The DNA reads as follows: TGTGCCAGCAGGAGCCCAGTTTCCGCAGGCTATGGCTACACCTTC.